The rows below give T cell receptor beta chains drawn from one sample of a study of blood T cell repertoires in COVID-19. Clones were sequenced by immunoSEQ multiplex PCR, and TCRdb holds only the in-frame ones, with some missing. Of around 150,000 clones listed, 65% to 90% were seen once; the top ten hold around 3.3%. Material for sequencing was peripheral blood. Receptors originate from a man aged 65 to 79 with acute or convalescent COVID-19. Both conserved end residues are part of each CDR3. D genes are given only for firm matches. Clone size is stated in some rows and not others, as once, few, many or a class when expanded.

d_gene	abundance	v_gene	len	j_gene	CDR3aa	CDR3nt
NA	NA	TRBV5-1	14	TRBJ1-2	CASSWDTLSYGYTF	TGCGCCAGCAGCTGGGACACCTTAAGCTATGGCTACACCTTC
TRBD2	NA	TRBV11-3	15	TRBJ2-2	CASSSGTSAPGELFF	TGTGCCAGCAGCTCGGGGACTAGCGCCCCCGGGGAGCTGTTTTTT
NA	NA	TRBV21-1	15	TRBJ2-7	CASSKTGLQPRGQYF	TGTGCCAGCAGCAAAACGGGACTCCAGCCGCGGGGGCAGTACTTC
TRBD1	NA	TRBV28	14	TRBJ2-1	CASSLFGQGNEQFF	TGTGCCAGCAGTTTATTTGGACAGGGTAATGAGCAGTTCTTC
TRBD2	few	TRBV10-3	15	TRBJ2-3	CAIRSGLAGTDTQYF	TGTGCCATCAGGTCTGGACTAGCAGGCACAGATACGCAGTATTTT
NA	NA	TRBV6-2/TRBV6-3	13	TRBJ2-1	CASSYFFYNEQFF	TGTGCCAGCAGTTACTTCTTCTACAATGAGCAGTTCTTC
NA	NA	TRBV10-3	16	TRBJ1-1	CAIRDSSRGGSGEAFF	TGTGCCATCAGGGACTCCTCAAGGGGGGGGAGTGGTGAAGCTTTCTTT
NA	NA	TRBV6-5	15	TRBJ2-7	CASSYATGGSYEQYF	TGTGCCAGCAGTTACGCGACAGGTGGTTCCTACGAGCAGTACTTC
NA	NA	TRBV7-2	14	TRBJ2-7	CASSRAGAIYEQYF	TGTGCCAGCAGCAGGGCGGGCGCAATCTACGAGCAGTACTTC
NA	few	TRBV12-3/TRBV12-4	12	TRBJ2-3	CASGRATDTQYF	TGTGCCAGCGGGAGAGCGACAGATACGCAGTATTTT
NA	NA	TRBV28	14	TRBJ1-1	CASRPGHFVGEAFF	TGTGCCAGCAGACCCGGACACTTTGTGGGTGAAGCTTTCTTT
NA	few	TRBV5-1	13	TRBJ1-2	CASSSGVGVGYTF	TGCGCCAGCAGCTCCGGGGTCGGGGTTGGCTACACCTTC
NA	NA	TRBV7-2	16	TRBJ2-7	CASSLYATGRGYEQYF	TGTGCCAGCAGCTTATATGCTACTGGCAGGGGCTACGAGCAGTACTTC
TRBD1	NA	TRBV7-6	16	TRBJ1-4	CASSPLPDRGGEKLFF	TGTGCCAGCAGCCCTCTCCCGGACAGGGGCGGGGAAAAACTGTTTTTT
NA	NA	TRBV2	13	TRBJ2-7	CASSEGTLYEQYF	TGTGCCAGCAGTGAGGGGACTCTCTACGAGCAGTACTTC
TRBD2	NA	TRBV11-3	14	TRBJ2-1	CASSPGLADNEQFF	TGTGCCAGCAGCCCTGGACTAGCTGACAATGAGCAGTTCTTC
NA	NA	TRBV6-5	15	TRBJ2-2	CASSYVRVNTGELFF	TGTGCCAGCAGTTACGTCAGGGTGAACACCGGGGAGCTGTTTTTT
NA	NA	TRBV9	16	TRBJ1-3	CASSADPQGSGNTIYF	TGTGCCAGCAGCGCAGACCCACAGGGCTCCGGAAACACCATATATTTT